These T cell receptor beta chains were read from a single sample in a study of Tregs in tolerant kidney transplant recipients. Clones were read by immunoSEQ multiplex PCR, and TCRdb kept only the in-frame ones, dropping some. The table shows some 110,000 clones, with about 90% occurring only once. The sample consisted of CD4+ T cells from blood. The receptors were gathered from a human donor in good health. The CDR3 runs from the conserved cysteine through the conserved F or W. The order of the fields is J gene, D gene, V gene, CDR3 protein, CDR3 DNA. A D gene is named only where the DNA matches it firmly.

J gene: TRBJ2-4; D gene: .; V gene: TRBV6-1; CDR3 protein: CASSEVGQVTRAKNIQYF; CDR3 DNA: TGTGCCAGCAGTGAAGTTGGACAGGTGACTAGAGCCAAAAACATTCAGTACTTC
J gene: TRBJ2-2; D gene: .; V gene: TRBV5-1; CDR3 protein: CASSLLTNGLAKDTGELFF; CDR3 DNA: TGCGCCAGCAGCTTGCTGACCAATGGGCTAGCAAAGGACACCGGGGAGCTGTTTTTT
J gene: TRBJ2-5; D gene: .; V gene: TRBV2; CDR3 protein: CASSGLGSRNQETQYF; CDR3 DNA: TGTGCCAGCAGTGGTTTGGGTAGCAGGAACCAAGAGACCCAGTACTTC
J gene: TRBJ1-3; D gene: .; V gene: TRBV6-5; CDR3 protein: CASSYSGTSRNTIYF; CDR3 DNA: TGTGCCAGCAGTTATTCAGGGACATCAAGAAACACCATATATTTT
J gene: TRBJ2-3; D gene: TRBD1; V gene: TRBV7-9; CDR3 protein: CASSPLVSGDRVDTQYF; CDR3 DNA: TGTGCCAGCAGCCCCCTAGTCTCAGGGGACAGGGTAGATACGCAGTATTTT
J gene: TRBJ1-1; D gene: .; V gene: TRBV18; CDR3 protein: CASSQQANTEAFF; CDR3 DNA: TGTGCCAGCTCACAACAGGCGAACACTGAAGCTTTCTTT
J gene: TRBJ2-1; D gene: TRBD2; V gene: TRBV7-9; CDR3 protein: CASSLALRAGAYNEQFF; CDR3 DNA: TGTGCCAGCAGCTTAGCGCTAAGAGCGGGAGCCTACAATGAGCAGTTCTTC
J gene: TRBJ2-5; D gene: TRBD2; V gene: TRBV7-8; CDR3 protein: CASSTGLAGVSETQYF; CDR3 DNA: TGTGCCAGCAGCACTGGACTAGCGGGAGTGTCTGAGACCCAGTACTTC
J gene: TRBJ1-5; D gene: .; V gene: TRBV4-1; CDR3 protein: CASSRGRNQPQHF; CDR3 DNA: TGCGCCAGCAGCCGCGGGAGGAATCAGCCCCAGCATTTT
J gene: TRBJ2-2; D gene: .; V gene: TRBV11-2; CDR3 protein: CASSPWRGLDTGELFF; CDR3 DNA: TGTGCCAGCAGCCCTTGGAGAGGGCTGGACACCGGGGAGCTGTTTTTT
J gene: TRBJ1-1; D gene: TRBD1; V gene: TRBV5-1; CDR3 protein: CASSLDPQGAHSEAFF; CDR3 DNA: TGCGCCAGCAGCTTGGACCCACAGGGGGCCCACTCGGAGGCTTTCTTT
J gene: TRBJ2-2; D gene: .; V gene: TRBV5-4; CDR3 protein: CASSMPGRGRVTGELFF; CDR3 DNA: TGTGCCAGCAGCATGCCGGGACGAGGGAGAGTCACCGGGGAGCTGTTTTTT
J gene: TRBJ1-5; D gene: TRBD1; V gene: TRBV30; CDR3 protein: CAWSSDRVFQPQHF; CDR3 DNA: TGTGCCTGGAGTTCGGACAGGGTTTTTCAGCCCCAGCATTTT
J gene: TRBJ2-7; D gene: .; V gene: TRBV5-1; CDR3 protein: CASSYASGTPSYEQYF; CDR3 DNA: TGCGCCAGCAGCTATGCTTCAGGGACTCCCTCCTACGAGCAGTACTTC
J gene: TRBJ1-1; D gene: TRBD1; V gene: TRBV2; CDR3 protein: CASRGTGKAFF; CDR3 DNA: TGTGCCAGCAGGGGGACAGGGAAAGCTTTCTTT
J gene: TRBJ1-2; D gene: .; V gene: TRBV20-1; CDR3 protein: CSARDGGYTF; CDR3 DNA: TGCAGTGCTAGGGACGGTGGCTACACCTTC
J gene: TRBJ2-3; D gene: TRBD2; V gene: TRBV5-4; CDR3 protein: CASTLSGRDTDTQYF; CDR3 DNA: TGTGCCAGCACCCTTAGCGGGAGGGACACAGATACGCAGTATTTT
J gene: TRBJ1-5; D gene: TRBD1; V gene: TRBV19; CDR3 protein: CASRRQGQGSNQPQHF; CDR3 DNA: TGTGCCAGTAGAAGACAGGGGCAGGGGAGCAATCAGCCCCAGCATTTT